A selection of T cell receptor beta chains follows, all from one sample in a study of STAT5B mutations in CD4+ large granular lymphocyte leukemia. The data were produced by immunoSEQ multiplex PCR, yet TCRdb's version contains in-frame clones alone and is incomplete. The sample yields about 50,000 clones, about 80% seen once. Sequencing was performed on CD4+ T cells from blood buffy coats. Receptor source: a human donor in good health. CDR3s include the opening cysteine and the closing phenylalanine or tryptophan. The D gene is left open where the match is weak. The size of a clone is reported for some rows only, either as once, few or many, or as a class for expanded clones.

NA	TRBV28	TRBJ1-1	once	TGTGCCAGCAGGCTTGCTGTTACTGAAGCTTTCTTT	CASRLAVTEAFF
NA	TRBV5-1	TRBJ2-5	few	TGCGCCAGCAGCTTGGAGCGACCCCAAGAGACCCAGTACTTC	CASSLERPQETQYF
TRBD1	TRBV7-4	TRBJ2-5	NA	TGTGCCAGCAGCCTACCGGGACAGGGGAGAGAGACCCAGTACTTC	CASSLPGQGRETQYF
NA	TRBV10-1	TRBJ2-7	NA	TGCGCCAGCAGTGATGGGACGGGGCCTACCGAGCAGTACTTC	CASSDGTGPTEQYF
TRBD2	TRBV5-1	TRBJ2-5	NA	TGCGCCAGCAGCTATACTAGCGGGGGGAATCAAGAGACCCAGTACTTC	CASSYTSGGNQETQYF
NA	TRBV11-3	TRBJ1-5	NA	TGTGCCAGCAGCCCGGGACCCAATCAGCCCCAGCATTTT	CASSPGPNQPQHF
TRBD1	TRBV18	TRBJ1-1	NA	TGTGCCAGCTCCCCTTACAGGGGGATGAACACTGAAGCTTTCTTT	CASSPYRGMNTEAFF
TRBD1	TRBV6-6	TRBJ1-1	NA	TGTGCCAGCAGTCCCACAGGGGTTACTGAAGCTTTCTTT	CASSPTGVTEAFF
TRBD2	TRBV7-2	TRBJ2-1	NA	TGTGCCAGCAGTTTTACCGGGACTAGCGGGATTGAGCAGTTCTTC	CASSFTGTSGIEQFF
NA	TRBV6-6	TRBJ2-5	once	TGTGCCAGCAGCCAGGCTCATGGGGAGACCCAGTACTTC	CASSQAHGETQYF
NA	TRBV27	TRBJ1-2	NA	TGTGCCAGCAGTTTAGCAGGGGATAACTATGGCTACACCTTC	CASSLAGDNYGYTF
NA	TRBV7-3	TRBJ1-1	NA	TGTGCCAGCAGTGATGGACACAAGAACACTGAAGCTTTCTTT	CASSDGHKNTEAFF
TRBD1	TRBV6-1	TRBJ1-1	NA	TGTGCCAGCAGTGAACCGGGACAGGGGAACACTGAAGCTTTCTTT	CASSEPGQGNTEAFF
TRBD2	TRBV6-5	TRBJ2-7	NA	TGTGCCAGCAGTTCCCGAACACCACTAGCGGCCTACGAGCAGTACTTC	CASSSRTPLAAYEQYF
NA	TRBV5-6	TRBJ2-7	NA	TGTGCCAGCAGCTTGCAAGGCAGGGAATACGAGCAGTACTTC	CASSLQGREYEQYF
TRBD1	TRBV5-1	TRBJ1-2	NA	TGCGCCAGCAGCTTTAGCGGACAGGGGATGGGCGGCTACACCTTC	CASSFSGQGMGGYTF
NA	TRBV28	TRBJ1-2	NA	TGTGCCAGCAGAGGACAGTTTGGCTACACCTTC	CASRGQFGYTF
NA	TRBV28	TRBJ2-2	NA	TGTGCCAGCAGTTTAAGGCCAGGTTGGACCGGGGAGCTGTTTTTT	CASSLRPGWTGELFF
NA	TRBV6-1	TRBJ2-7	NA	TGTGCCAGCAGTGAAGGTGGCACTTTGGGCTCCTACGAGCAGTACTTC	CASSEGGTLGSYEQYF
NA	TRBV19	TRBJ2-7	NA	TGTGCCAGTAGTATGTTCAGCCTAGGCGAGCAGTACTTC	CASSMFSLGEQYF
TRBD1	TRBV27	TRBJ1-1	NA	TGTGCCAGCAGGCCGAGGGACAGGGGGAAAACTGAAGCTTTCTTT	CASRPRDRGKTEAFF
NA	TRBV2	TRBJ1-6	NA	TGTGCCAGCGAAACAGGGTATTTATCACCCCTCCACTTT	CASETGYLSPLHF
TRBD2	TRBV6-1	TRBJ2-7	NA	TGTGCCAGCAGTCTACTAGCGGTGGTTACCTACGAGCAGTACTTC	CASSLLAVVTYEQYF
TRBD1	TRBV7-3	TRBJ2-1	NA	TGTGCCAGCAGCTTACCGCCCCCCGTACGGCCCGGGACAGGGGGAGGGGAGCAGTTCTTC	CASSLPPPVRPGTGGGEQFF
TRBD1	TRBV19	TRBJ1-1	NA	TGTGCCAGTAGTCTATTAGGACAGGGTGGCACTGAAGCTTTCTTT	CASSLLGQGGTEAFF
NA	TRBV7-9	TRBJ1-1	NA	TGTGCCAGCAGCTTAACCAGGGGCGCCACTGAAGCTTTCTTT	CASSLTRGATEAFF
NA	TRBV19	TRBJ2-2	few	TGTGCCAGTACCGCGGGGAACACCGGGGAGCTGTTTTTT	CASTAGNTGELFF
NA	TRBV6-5	TRBJ1-6	few	TGTGCCAGCAGTTACTCGAATAGTAAAGATTCACCCCTCCACTTT	CASSYSNSKDSPLHF
TRBD1	TRBV5-6	TRBJ1-1	NA	TGTGCCAGCAGCCCCTGGGACAGGGTGGACACTGAAGCTTTCTTT	CASSPWDRVDTEAFF
NA	TRBV12-5	TRBJ2-7	few	TGTGCTAGTGGTTTGGTACTTGACAAGCGGGCGGGCGGGCAGTACTTC	CASGLVLDKRAGGQYF
NA	TRBV19	TRBJ1-1	NA	TGTGCCAGTAGCGACCGACACACTGAAGCTTTCTTT	CASSDRHTEAFF
NA	TRBV18	TRBJ1-4	NA	TGTGCCAGCTCACCACAGGGCGCAACTAATGAAAAACTGTTTTTT	CASSPQGATNEKLFF
NA	TRBV5-1	TRBJ1-4	NA	TGCGCCAGCAGCTTAACTATCAGGGTTGGCACTAATGAAAAACTGTTTTTT	CASSLTIRVGTNEKLFF
NA	TRBV7-9	TRBJ2-7	NA	TGTGCCAGCAGCATGAGCGGGTCTCCCTACGAGCAGTACTTC	CASSMSGSPYEQYF
NA	TRBV7-3	TRBJ2-7	NA	TGTGCCAGCAGCTTAGACAGTTCCTACGAGCAGTACTTC	CASSLDSSYEQYF
TRBD2	TRBV7-3	TRBJ2-1	NA	TGTGCCAGCAGCTTAAGATCGCGGGGGGCCACAAGCGGTGAGCAGTTCTTC	CASSLRSRGATSGEQFF
TRBD2	TRBV5-1	TRBJ2-1	NA	TGCGCCAGCAGCTTGGATCTAGCGGTTAAGCAGTTCTTC	CASSLDLAVKQFF
TRBD1	TRBV5-1	TRBJ2-2	NA	TGCGCCAGCAGCAGGGGACAGGGGGCCACCGGGGAGCTGTTTTTT	CASSRGQGATGELFF
NA	TRBV11-3	TRBJ1-1	NA	TGTGCCAGCAGGCCGGGAGGTAACAGCAACACTGAAGCTTTCTTT	CASRPGGNSNTEAFF
NA	TRBV28	TRBJ1-4	NA	TGTGCCAGCAGCCCTACCGGGCAGAGCGTATCTAATGAAAAACTGTTTTTT	CASSPTGQSVSNEKLFF
TRBD1	TRBV5-4	TRBJ2-5	NA	TGTGCCAGCAGCTCTTACGGGACAGGGTATCAAGAGACCCAGTACTTC	CASSSYGTGYQETQYF
NA	TRBV9	TRBJ2-7	NA	TGTGCCAGCAGCCCCCGGGGACCCGTCTACGAGCAGTACTTC	CASSPRGPVYEQYF
NA	TRBV7-3	TRBJ2-2	NA	TGTGCCAGCAGCCGACAGCTAGGGGGCGGGGAGCTGTTTTTT	CASSRQLGGGELFF
NA	TRBV6-1	TRBJ1-1	NA	TGTGCCACGGGGGATCCGAACACTGAAGCTTTCTTT	CATGDPNTEAFF
TRBD1	TRBV6-6	TRBJ2-7	NA	TGTGCCAGCAGTTCAAAATTACAGGGGGTCGAGCAGTACTTC	CASSSKLQGVEQYF
NA	TRBV11-2	TRBJ2-3	NA	TGTGCCAGCAGCTTAGACCGTTGGGCAGATACGCAGTATTTT	CASSLDRWADTQYF
TRBD2	TRBV13	TRBJ2-7	once	TGTGCCAGCAGCTTAGGTCTAGCGGGATCCTCCTACGAGCAGTACTTC	CASSLGLAGSSYEQYF
NA	TRBV5-1	TRBJ1-4	NA	TGCGCCAGCAGCTTTAACAGCCCGGGGAAGGAAAAACTGTTTTTT	CASSFNSPGKEKLFF
NA	TRBV5-6	TRBJ1-2	NA	TGTGCCAGCAGCTTGGGGGGACCCGTGTGGGATGGCTACACCTTC	CASSLGGPVWDGYTF
NA	TRBV28	TRBJ2-1	NA	TGTGCCTGGGGTAGCGTTATTTGGAATGAGCAGTTCTTC	CAWGSVIWNEQFF
NA	TRBV9	TRBJ1-3	NA	TGTGCCAGCAGTCTAAGACCCCCCGCAGGAAGTGGAAACACCATATATTTT	CASSLRPPAGSGNTIYF
NA	TRBV4-1	TRBJ1-2	NA	TGCGCCAGCAGGGTCCTGACGGGCGAGAATAGCTATGGCTACACCTTC	CASRVLTGENSYGYTF
TRBD1	TRBV6-6	TRBJ1-2	NA	TGTGCCAGCAGTTACCTGGGACAGGAGATCTATGGCTACACCTTC	CASSYLGQEIYGYTF
NA	TRBV5-6	TRBJ2-7	few	TGTGCCAGCAGCAGGGTCTCGGGGAACGAGCAGTACTTC	CASSRVSGNEQYF
NA	TRBV10-3	TRBJ2-7	NA	TGTGCCATCACCTCCCAGTCGGGATACGAGCAGTACTTC	CAITSQSGYEQYF
NA	TRBV7-3	TRBJ2-2	NA	TGTGCCAGCAGCCCCGCGGGACCCACCGGGGAGCTGTTTTTT	CASSPAGPTGELFF
NA	TRBV21-1	TRBJ1-3	NA	TGTGCCAGCAGCCCCGAGGGAGCCTCTGGAAACACCATATATTTT	CASSPEGASGNTIYF
NA	TRBV11-2	TRBJ2-3	NA	TGTGCCAGCAGCTTGGAAGGAGGGAGCACAGATACGCAGTATTTT	CASSLEGGSTDTQYF
NA	TRBV6-6	TRBJ2-6	NA	TGTGCCAGCAGCCTAGACACCTTAGGCGGGGCCAACGTCCTGACTTTC	CASSLDTLGGANVLTF